A single sample is the source of the 27 T cell receptor beta chains below, sequenced in a study of cytomegalovirus exposure and HLA in healthy donors. 60 Vbeta and 13 Jbeta primers were used in PCR. The table came from immunoSEQ multiplex PCR; TCRdb's copy has only in-frame clones and leaves some out. The data show about 220,000 clones, with under 80% seen just once and 1.8% held by the top ten. What was sequenced was PBMCs. The receptors were gathered from a woman in her 30s in good health and CMV-seronegative.

This rearrangement joins TRBV11-1 to TRBJ2-1, with TRBD1 identical over 8 bases. The trim removed 2 bases at V and 8 bases at J, leaving 14 bases unmatched. CDR1 and CDR2 (germline): SGHAT, FQDESV (reference sequence). The CDR3 extends over 17 amino acids. The CDR3, as DNA: TGTGCCAGCAGCTTAAGGCCAGGGGGCCCCCGTGAAGATGAGCAGTTCTTC. Translated, it gives CASSLRPGGPREDEQFF.

The chain is built from TRBV30 and TRBJ2-1, with 10 bases that match TRBD1. CDR1 GTSNPN and CDR2 SVGIG come from the germline V gene (reference sequence). This CDR3 is 14 amino acids long. J was trimmed by 12 bases and V by 1 base; bases with no gene match: 9. The CDR3 spells CAWSASGQGLGQFF. The DNA for the CDR3 is TGTGCCTGGAGTGCATCGGGACAGGGGTTGGGGCAGTTCTTC.

V and J are TRBV5-1 and TRBJ2-1; 10 positions agree with TRBD2. With 4 bases clipped from V and 8 bases from J, the junction kept 6 bases outside the gene matches. Germline assignment: CDR1 SGHRS and CDR2 YFSETQ. This CDR3 spans 14 amino acids. The CDR3 sequence is CASSIAGGSDEQFF. CDR3 nucleotides: TGCGCCAGCAGCATAGCGGGGGGTTCCGATGAGCAGTTCTTC. Together with reference TRBV5-1 and TRBJ2-1, the CDR3 gives the full variable domain: KAGVTQTPRYLIKTRGQQVTLSCSPISGHRSVSWYQQTPGQGLQFLFEYFSETQRNKGNFPGRFSGRQFSNSRSEMNVSTLELGDSALYLCASSIAGGSDEQFFGPGTRLTVL.

The table lists this clone with a count of one. For the CDR3, the DNA is TGTGCCAGCAGCGTAGAAGGAAGAGCGTCCCCTTACAATGAGCAGTTCTTC. Encoded protein: CASSVEGRASPYNEQFF. J is TRBJ2-1 and V is TRBV9; D not certain. Deletions cut 0 bases from V and 4 bases from J, with 17 bases between. The CDR3 runs 17 residues. From germline, CDR1 is SGDLS and CDR2 YYNGEE.

The CDR3 spells CASSYSGEGGYTF. DNA of the CDR3: TGTGCCAGCAGTTACTCCGGCGAGGGTGGCTACACCTTC. The chain is built from TRBV6-6 and TRBJ1-2; D call uncertain. The germline V and J ends were trimmed by 0 bases and 7 bases, with 9 bases remaining between them. The CDR3 has 13 residues. Germline CDR1 and CDR2: MNHNY and SVGAGI (reference sequence).

J is TRBJ1-3 and V is TRBV15; D is undetermined. V was trimmed by 3 bases and J by 0 bases, leaving 18 bases between them. The CDR3 consists of 18 residues. From germline, CDR1 is LNHNV and CDR2 YYDKDF (reference sequence). This CDR3 is CATSRGGSYSSSGNTIYF. DNA for the CDR3: TGTGCCACCAGCAGGGGCGGGTCGTACTCGAGCTCTGGAAACACCATATATTTT.

The chain combines TRBV9 with TRBJ1-1, with 9 bases that match TRBD1. With V trimmed by 3 bases and J by 5 bases, 11 bases remained unmatched. Looked up from germline, CDR1 is SGDLS and CDR2 is YYNGEE. CDR3 length: 16 amino acids. DNA of the CDR3: TGTGCCAGCAGCGCCGGGACAGGGAGGTATGGGACTGAAGCTTTCTTT. This translates into CASSAGTGRYGTEAFF.

V usage is TRBV4-2 and J usage is TRBJ1-1; D gene uncertain. Deletions cut 0 bases from V and 7 bases from J, with 6 bases between. Germline loops: CDR1 LGHNA, CDR2 YNFKEQ. This CDR3 contains 12 residues. Here the CDR3 reads CASSQELNEAFF. CDR3 nucleotides: TGTGCCAGCAGCCAAGAACTCAATGAAGCTTTCTTT.

The CDR3 loop reads CASSVDSSSGNTIYF. As DNA, the CDR3 is TGTGCCAGCAGCGTAGACAGTAGCTCTGGAAACACCATATATTTT. J is TRBJ1-3 and V is TRBV9; no clear D gene. V lost 0 bases and J lost 0, with 7 bases in between. The CDR3 spans 15 residues. Germline CDR1 reads SGDLS; CDR2 reads YYNGEE.

This CDR3 is CASSPNQGASTEAFF. CDR3 nucleotides: TGTGCCAGCAGCCCTAATCAGGGGGCGAGCACTGAAGCTTTCTTT. The chain combines TRBV7-3 with TRBJ1-1; TRBD1 matches 8 bases. This CDR3 is 15 amino acids long. Unmatched junction bases numbered 9, after V lost 5 bases and J lost 4 bases. Germline assignment: CDR1 SGHTA and CDR2 FQGTGA.

There are a few counts of this clone. The chain links TRBV5-6 to TRBJ1-5, with a possible D match to TRBD1 (5 bases). CDR3 length equals 14 residues. Germline V lookup: CDR1 SGHDT, CDR2 YYEEEE. Trimming took 0 bases from V and 1 from J, leaving 5 bases between them. This CDR3 reads CASSLAGSNQPQHF. The CDR3 region has the DNA TGTGCCAGCAGCTTGGCAGGGAGCAATCAGCCCCAGCATTTT.

CDR3 protein: CASSGGGVGTNEKLFF. The CDR3 DNA reads as TGTGCCAGCTCAGGAGGGGGCGTTGGAACTAATGAAAAACTGTTTTTT. The genes are TRBV18 and TRBJ1-4, with 7 nucleotides matching TRBD1. V dropped 5 bases and J dropped 1; count of bases not matched to a gene: 7. Germline V CDR1 and CDR2: KGHSH, LQKENI. This CDR3 is built from 16 residues.

J is TRBJ1-4 and V is TRBV5-4; 12 bases are a match to TRBD1. Germline-derived CDR1 and CDR2 are SGHNT and YYREEE (reference sequence). V lost 4 bases to trimming and J lost 8 bases; unmatched junction nucleotides: 9. This CDR3 has 16 residues. CDR3 in amino acids: CASSGGTGGVEEKLFF. The CDR3 DNA reads TGTGCCAGCAGCGGAGGGACAGGGGGCGTTGAGGAAAAACTGTTTTTT. Together with reference TRBV5-4 and TRBJ1-4, the CDR3 gives the full variable domain: ETGVTQSPTHLIKTRGQQVTLRCSSQSGHNTVSWYQQALGQGPQFIFQYYREEENGRGNFPPRFSGLQFPNYSSELNVNALELDDSALYLCASSGGTGGVEEKLFFGSGTQLSVL.

This clone appeared a single time. The chain recombines TRBV10-3 with TRBJ1-1; the match to TRBD1 covers 9 bases. This CDR3 is 16 amino acids long. The J segment lost 0 bases and the V segment lost 6 bases, leaving 8 bases of the junction unmatched. CDR1 and CDR2 from the germline V gene are ENHRY and SYGVKD. In DNA form, the CDR3 reads TGTGCCATCAGCGGCGAACAGGGGGCAATGAACACTGAAGCTTTCTTT. Translated, it gives CAISGEQGAMNTEAFF.

This clone was recorded only once. The chain uses TRBV4-2 and TRBJ1-1, with 7 bases fitting TRBD1. The CDR3 contains 16 residues. V dropped 0 bases and J dropped 4; count of bases not matched to a gene: 8. Germline V gene sequence: CDR1 LGHNA, CDR2 YNFKEQ. The CDR3 is CASSQDETGLGTEAFF. The CDR3 DNA reads as TGTGCCAGCAGCCAAGATGAGACAGGGCTGGGCACTGAAGCTTTCTTT.

The rearrangement uses TRBV5-7 and TRBJ1-6, with D possibly matching TRBD1 (5 bases). TRBV5-7 is recorded as an ORF, its role being uncertain. The CDR3 runs to 14 residues. Trimming cost V 1 base and J 12 bases, with 14 bases left between them. Here the CDR3 DNA reads TGTGCCAGCAGCTTGATTATGGGACTACAACCCCTCCACTTT. Translating gives CASSLIMGLQPLHF.

The rearrangement links TRBV5-1 to TRBJ2-1, with a weak D call TRBD2 (6 bases). CDR3 length: 15 amino acids. Trimming pared 6 bases from V and 2 bases from J, leaving 15 bases between. CDR1 is SGHRS and CDR2 is YFSETQ in the germline V gene. Here the CDR3 reads CASTQGVAAYNEQFF. The CDR3 nucleotides are TGCGCCAGCACCCAAGGGGTAGCGGCCTACAATGAGCAGTTCTTC. The whole variable domain, remainder taken from reference TRBV5-1 and TRBJ2-1, is KAGVTQTPRYLIKTRGQQVTLSCSPISGHRSVSWYQQTPGQGLQFLFEYFSETQRNKGNFPGRFSGRQFSNSRSEMNVSTLELGDSALYLCASTQGVAAYNEQFFGPGTRLTVL.

The rearrangement uses TRBV10-2 and TRBJ1-4; possible D gene TRBD1, 5 bases. The CDR3 extends over 14 amino acids. V gave up 4 bases and J gave up 4 bases, with 10 bases separating them. Germline CDR1 reads WSHSY; CDR2 reads SAAADI. The CDR3: CASSGGRDNEKLFF. The CDR3 DNA reads TGCGCCAGCAGTGGGGGCAGGGATAATGAAAAACTGTTTTTT.

V and J are TRBV29-1 and TRBJ2-1, with no clear D. The CDR3 totals 11 residues. Germline lookup yields CDR1 SQVTM and CDR2 ANQGSEA. V was pared by 5 bases and J by 6 bases, with 8 bases between. The CDR3 sequence is CSVRGLNEQFF. As DNA, the CDR3 is TGCAGCGTTCGAGGCCTCAATGAGCAGTTCTTC.

The CDR3: CASSGMIPGQGDSYEQYF. CDR3 DNA sequence: TGTGCCAGCAGTGGGATGATCCCCGGACAGGGGGATTCCTACGAGCAGTACTTC. The chain links TRBV2 to TRBJ2-7, with 10 bases identical to TRBD1. CDR1 is SNHLY, CDR2 FYNNEI, per germline. With 4 bases clipped from V and 1 base from J, the junction kept 13 bases outside the gene matches. The CDR3 extends over 18 amino acids.

Details on this clone: Other nucleotide sequences in the sample specify the same CDR3. This sequence joins TRBV6-1 and TRBJ2-1, with TRBD1 as a possible D gene (6 bases). V lost 11 bases to trimming and J lost 7 bases, with 21 bases between them. Germline V gene sequence: CDR1 MNHNS, CDR2 SASEGT. This CDR3 has 14 amino acids. The CDR3 DNA sequence: TGTGCCTCCTCCGCTGGGCAGGGGTGGAATGAGCAGTTCTTC. The encoded protein is CASSAGQGWNEQFF.

The sample holds one count of this clone. The J gene is TRBJ2-7, the V gene TRBV6-6, with D possibly matching TRBD2 (5 bases). Trimming cost V 6 bases and J 0 bases, with 12 bases left between them. Germline-derived CDR1 and CDR2 are MNHNY and SVGAGI (reference sequence). The CDR3 is 14 amino acids. CDR3 region: CASSPRGSSYEQYF. CDR3 in DNA: TGTGCCAGCAGCCCCCGGGGTAGCTCCTACGAGCAGTACTTC.

This clone was found once. J is TRBJ2-2 and V is TRBV7-9; no definite D call. The CDR3 spans 12 residues. Germline V lookup: CDR1 SEHNR, CDR2 FQNEAQ (reference sequence). Trimming cost V 6 bases and J 8 bases, with 10 bases left between them. The CDR3 reads CASSPTTGELFF. CDR3 nucleotide sequence: TGTGCCAGCAGTCCCACGACTGGGGAGCTGTTTTTT.

The chain is built from TRBV2 and TRBJ2-5; D is uncertain. The J call may be in error: the DNA end matches TRBJ2-7 better. The CDR3 extends over 13 amino acids. Germline V gene data show CDR1 as SNHLY and CDR2 as FYNNEI. CDR3 nucleotides: TGTGCCAGCAGTGAAGACCCTCCTTCCGAGCAGTACTTC. Protein: CASSEDPPSEQYF.

In this sample, this clone turned up once. The CDR3 DNA is TGTGCCAGCAGCCCCAATGACGGAGGTCAGCCCCAGCATTTT. This gives the protein CASSPNDGGQPQHF. The V call is TRBV2, the J call TRBJ1-5; no definite D call. CDR3 length equals 14 residues. CDR1 is SNHLY, CDR2 FYNNEI, per germline. With 6 bases removed from V and 6 bases from J, the gap between germline ends came to 15 bases.

The chain recombines TRBV30 with TRBJ2-3; 10 bases are a match to TRBD1. The CDR3 runs 17 residues. Germline assignment: CDR1 GTSNPN and CDR2 SVGIG (reference sequence). J lost 2 bases, V lost 0 bases, and 8 bases had no gene match. The CDR3 region is CAWSVFLGQGTTDTQYF. For the CDR3, the DNA is TGTGCCTGGAGTGTATTTTTGGGACAGGGGACCACAGATACGCAGTATTTT.

The chain couples TRBV25-1 to TRBJ1-3; D is unclear. The V gene lost 1 base and the J gene lost 0 bases, with 10 bases spanning the gap. The CDR3 has 16 residues. Per the germline V gene, CDR1 is MGHDK and CDR2 is SYGVNS. CDR3 in DNA: TGTGCCAGCAGTGAATCCATACGAGACTCTGGAAACACCATATATTTT. Protein sequence: CASSESIRDSGNTIYF.